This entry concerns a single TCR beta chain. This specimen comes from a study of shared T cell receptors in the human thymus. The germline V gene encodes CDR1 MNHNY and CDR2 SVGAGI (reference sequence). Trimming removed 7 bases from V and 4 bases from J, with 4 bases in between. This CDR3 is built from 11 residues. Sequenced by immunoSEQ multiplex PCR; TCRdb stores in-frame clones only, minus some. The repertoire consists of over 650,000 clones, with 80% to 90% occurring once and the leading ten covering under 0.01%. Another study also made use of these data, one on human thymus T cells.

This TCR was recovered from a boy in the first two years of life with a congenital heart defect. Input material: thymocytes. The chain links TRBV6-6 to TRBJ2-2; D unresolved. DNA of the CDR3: TGTGCCAGCATTAGCACCGGGGAGCTGTTTTTT. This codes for CASISTGELFF.